This T cell receptor beta chain comes out of a study of control samples from healthy donors and cancer patients. Sequencing used immunoSEQ multiplex PCR; TCRdb keeps in-frame clones, though not all of them. The repertoire consists of about 130,000 clones, with more than 85% occurring once and the leading ten covering roughly 2%. V was pared by 1 base and J by 1 base, with 17 bases between. Germline-derived CDR1 and CDR2 are MGHRA and YSYEKL. This CDR3 is built from 18 residues. The J gene is TRBJ2-1, the V gene TRBV4-1; D perhaps matches TRBD2 (6 bases). The sequenced sample consisted of blood. This TCR came from a young man in good health. The CDR3 region is CASSQGGIAVFSYNEQFF. The CDR3 DNA follows: TGCGCCAGCAGCCAAGGGGGGATAGCGGTCTTTTCCTACAATGAGCAGTTCTTC.